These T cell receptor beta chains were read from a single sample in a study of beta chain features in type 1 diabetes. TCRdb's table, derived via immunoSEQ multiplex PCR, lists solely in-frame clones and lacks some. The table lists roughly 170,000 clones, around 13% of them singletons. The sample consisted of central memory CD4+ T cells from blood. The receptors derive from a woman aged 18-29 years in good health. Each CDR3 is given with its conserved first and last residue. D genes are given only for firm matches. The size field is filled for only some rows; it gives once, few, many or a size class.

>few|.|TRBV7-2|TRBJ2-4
CASSVVRMDIQYF
TGTGCCAGCAGTGTGGTGCGGATGGACATTCAGTACTTC
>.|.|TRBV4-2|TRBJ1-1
CASSQQRGGAFF
TGTGCCAGCAGCCAACAACGGGGAGGCGCTTTCTTT
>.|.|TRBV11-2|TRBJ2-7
CASSLDGYEQYF
TGTGCCAGCAGCTTAGACGGTTACGAGCAGTACTTC
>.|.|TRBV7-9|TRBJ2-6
CASSEQAPGANVLTF
TGTGCCAGCAGCGAGCAGGCTCCTGGGGCCAACGTCCTGACTTTC
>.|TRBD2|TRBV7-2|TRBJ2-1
CASSTSSQTSGEQFF
TGTGCCAGCAGCACCTCGTCCCAGACTAGCGGGGAGCAGTTCTTC
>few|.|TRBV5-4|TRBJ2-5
CASSLQETQYF
TGTGCCAGCAGCCTCCAAGAGACCCAGTACTTC
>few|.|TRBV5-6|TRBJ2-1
CASSARLRGTGNEQFF
TGTGCCAGCAGCGCCAGACTACGCGGGACGGGCAATGAGCAGTTCTTC
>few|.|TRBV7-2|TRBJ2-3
CASTVWGRPDTQYF
TGTGCCAGCACCGTATGGGGGCGCCCAGATACGCAGTATTTT
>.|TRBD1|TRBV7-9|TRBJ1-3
CASSTTDRGLGNTIYF
TGTGCCAGCAGCACAACCGACAGGGGTCTTGGAAACACCATATATTTT
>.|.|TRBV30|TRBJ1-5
CAWSARGDQPQHF
TGTGCCTGGAGTGCAAGAGGAGATCAGCCCCAGCATTTT
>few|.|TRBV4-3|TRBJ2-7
CASSHETATYEQYF
TGCGCCAGCAGCCACGAAACAGCCACCTACGAGCAGTACTTC
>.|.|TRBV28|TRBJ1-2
CASSLSPTNYGYTF
TGTGCCAGCAGTTTATCCCCTACTAACTATGGCTACACCTTC
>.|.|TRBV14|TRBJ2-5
CASSQEGRGTIETQYF
TGTGCCAGCAGCCAAGAAGGGCGGGGAACGATCGAGACCCAGTACTTC
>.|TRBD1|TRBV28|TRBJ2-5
CASRVFWGTEETQYF
TGTGCCAGCAGAGTCTTCTGGGGGACAGAAGAGACCCAGTACTTC
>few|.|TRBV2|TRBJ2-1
CASRETSSSYNEQFF
TGTGCCAGCAGGGAGACTAGTTCTTCCTACAATGAGCAGTTCTTC
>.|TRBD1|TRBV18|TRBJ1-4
CASSPRTGTGEKLFF
TGTGCCAGCTCACCAAGGACAGGAACGGGTGAAAAACTGTTTTTT
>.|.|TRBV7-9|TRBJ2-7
CASSSGPGTSMYEQYF
TGTGCCAGCAGCTCCGGACCCGGGACATCCATGTACGAGCAGTACTTC
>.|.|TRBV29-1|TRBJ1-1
CSVGGRRGRLMAFF
TGCAGCGTTGGGGGTCGCAGGGGTCGGTTGATGGCTTTCTTT
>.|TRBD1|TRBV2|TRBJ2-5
CASSRQGSETQYF
TGTGCCAGCAGCCGACAGGGTAGCGAGACCCAGTACTTC
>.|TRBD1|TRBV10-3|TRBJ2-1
CAISETDRGPNEQFF
TGTGCCATCAGTGAGACGGACAGGGGACCCAATGAGCAGTTCTTC
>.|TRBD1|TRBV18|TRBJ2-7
CASSNRQGVDEQYF
TGTGCCAGCTCAAATCGACAGGGGGTCGACGAGCAGTACTTC
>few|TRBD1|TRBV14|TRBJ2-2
CASSPGQRATGELFF
TGTGCCAGCAGCCCGGGACAGAGAGCGACCGGGGAGCTGTTTTTT